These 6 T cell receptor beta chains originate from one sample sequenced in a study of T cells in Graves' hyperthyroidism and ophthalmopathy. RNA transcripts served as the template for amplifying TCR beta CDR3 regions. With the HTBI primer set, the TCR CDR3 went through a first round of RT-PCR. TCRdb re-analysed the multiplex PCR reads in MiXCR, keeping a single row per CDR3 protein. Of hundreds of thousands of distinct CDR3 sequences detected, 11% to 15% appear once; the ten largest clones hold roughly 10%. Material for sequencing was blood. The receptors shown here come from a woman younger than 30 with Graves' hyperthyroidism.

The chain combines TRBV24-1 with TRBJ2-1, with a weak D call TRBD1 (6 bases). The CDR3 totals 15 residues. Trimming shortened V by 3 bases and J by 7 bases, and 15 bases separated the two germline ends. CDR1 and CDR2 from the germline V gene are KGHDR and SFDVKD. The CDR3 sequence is CATSDVGAQGNEQFF. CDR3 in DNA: TGTGCCACCAGTGATGTGGGGGCTCAAGGGAATGAGCAGTTCTTC.

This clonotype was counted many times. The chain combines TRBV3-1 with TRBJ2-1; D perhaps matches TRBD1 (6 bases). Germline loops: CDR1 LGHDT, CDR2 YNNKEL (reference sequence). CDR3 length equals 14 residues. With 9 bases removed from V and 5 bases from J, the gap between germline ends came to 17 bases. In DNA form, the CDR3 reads TGTGCCAGTAACTCAGGGGTTCGGAACAATGAGCAGTTCTTC. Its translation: CASNSGVRNNEQFF.

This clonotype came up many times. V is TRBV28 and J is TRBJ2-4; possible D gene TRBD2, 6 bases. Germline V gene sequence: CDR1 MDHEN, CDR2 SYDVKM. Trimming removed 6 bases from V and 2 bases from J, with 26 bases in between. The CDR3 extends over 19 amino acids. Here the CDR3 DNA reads TGTGCCAGCAGCCCCACTTCTCGAGGGAGGTTCCTGACCAAAAACATTCAGTACTTC. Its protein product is CASSPTSRGRFLTKNIQYF.

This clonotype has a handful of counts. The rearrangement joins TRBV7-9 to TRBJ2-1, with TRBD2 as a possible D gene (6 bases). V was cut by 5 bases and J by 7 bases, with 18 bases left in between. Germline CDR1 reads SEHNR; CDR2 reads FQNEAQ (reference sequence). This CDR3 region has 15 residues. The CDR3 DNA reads TGTGCCAGCAGCCCCAGGAGGGCTATAGGTAATGAGCAGTTCTTC. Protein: CASSPRRAIGNEQFF.

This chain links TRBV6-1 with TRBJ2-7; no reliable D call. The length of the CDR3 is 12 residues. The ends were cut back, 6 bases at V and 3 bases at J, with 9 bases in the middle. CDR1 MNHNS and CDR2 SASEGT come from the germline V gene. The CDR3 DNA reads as TGTGCCAGCAGAGACCACAACTACGAGCAGTACTTC. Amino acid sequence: CASRDHNYEQYF.

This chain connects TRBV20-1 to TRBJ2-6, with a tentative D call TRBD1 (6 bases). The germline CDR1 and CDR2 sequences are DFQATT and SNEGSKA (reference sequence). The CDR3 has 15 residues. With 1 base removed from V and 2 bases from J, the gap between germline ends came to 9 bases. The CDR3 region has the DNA TGCAGTGCTAGAGTCAGGGGTGCTGGGGCCAACGTCCTGACTTTC. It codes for CSARVRGAGANVLTF.